This record concerns one TCR beta chain sequence. No antigen is known for it. Within one base of it there is no much larger clone, and no base qualities were kept. Other nucleotide sequences from this sample produce the same CDR3. This specimen belongs to a study of shared clonotypes between healthy human individuals (dated by TCRdb to 2018 to 2021). Regarding the study in general: A few men and a couple of women, aged 18 to 49 years, made up the cohort. Between about 0.9 and 10 billion PBMCs per donor were obtained by leukapheresis. For each donor, CD4 naive and CD4 memory were each given three plates, CD8 naive was given two plates, and CD8 memory was given one plate. Different laboratories and diverse techniques were used to prepare libraries and sequence TCR repertoires, to increase sequencing depth and limit assay-specific biases. To estimate repertoire size and how much clonotypes are shared between individuals, the study performed deep sequencing of blood TCR repertoires from roughly five healthy adults.

Healthy HIV-negative adults with no recently reported acute infections or vaccinations were included as donors. Every donor was a Caucasian adult residing in Nashville, Tennessee, USA. CD4+ T cells were enriched by magnetic negative selection; naive cells were then positively selected on CD45RA, and the negative fraction formed the memory subset. After blood collection by leukapheresis, PBMCs were isolated using Ficoll-Histopaque density gradient centrifugation and then cryopreserved in the vapor phase of liquid nitrogen. Analytical flow cytometry was used to check the purity and quantity of every magnetically sorted T cell population. Genomic DNA was isolated from each sorted fraction and quantified by UV absorbance on a Nanodrop 2000c. Study-wide conclusions, independent of this receptor: Because the study included a small number of donors, the genetic and exposure-history diversity represented was limited. Naive subsets generally had larger estimated clonotype richness than memory subsets did. Compared with non-shared clonotypes, clonotypes shared by all four sorted-subset donors had higher generation probabilities. When several donors were compared, the shared fraction of clonotypes was 5% to 6.5% for naive CD4, around 3.5% for naive CD8, 2% to 2.5% for memory CD4, and 0.4% for memory CD8. Sampling was restricted to blood, and TCR repertoires in tissues likely differ from the TCR repertoires found in blood. Pairwise subsampling led to the expectation that sequencing depth would affect the degree of clonotype sharing among donors. Even with the large sequencing depth, rarefaction of the sorted-subset datasets indicated that sequencing was incomplete.

Using the deep immunoSEQ assay, multiplex PCR amplified TCR CDR3 regions from genomic DNA. For each cell subset, the extracted genomic DNA was distributed evenly across all wells of several immunoSEQ 96-well plates, and each plate served as one replicate. For sorted subsets, 150 to 250 ng of genomic DNA, equivalent to 25,000 to 35,000 T cell genomes, went into each replicate PCR. The purified libraries were quantified using a Qubit 3.0 fluorometer, sized with a Bioanalyzer 2100, and then quantified again using the KAPA Library Quantification kit. Every immunoSEQ 96-well plate was sequenced on a dedicated single-read 150-cycle Illumina NextSeq 550 flow cell. In the authors' own workflow: Because the immunoSEQ output included only junctional sequences and no quality scores, the filtering could not be the same as the filtering used for full-length reads. Sequences were annotated with PyIR, a Python wrapper for IgBLAST v1.9, using IMGT germline references to assign V/J genes and CDR3. Reads with weak V/J assignments (E-value above 1e-6), missing CDR3, stop codons, out-of-frame junctions, or ambiguous translated residues were removed. V3J clonotypes were defined by identical inferred V gene, J gene, and CDR3 amino acid sequence. Percentage overlap between repertoires was calculated by dividing the number of shared unique clonotypes by the size of the smaller repertoire. Richness of each repertoire was evaluated using RTK rarefaction, the Chao1 estimator, and Recon v2.1 estimates of unobserved clonotypes. Generation probabilities for all TCRbeta clonotypes obtained by the gDNA method from several donors were computed using OLGA. TCRdb mirrors the immuneACCESS table, restricted to in-frame sequences. Some clones are absent from its copies; in checked studies, under half trace to an unresolved V gene, and the reason for the others is unknown. D and trimming come from the DNA, and the V and J calls and clone size come from that table. Within this sample are roughly 2.5 million clones, with more than 90% of them counted one time only. The ten top clones hold 0.13% to 0.15% of the sample.

Material for sequencing was naive CD4+ T cells sorted from blood. The cell subset or site label corresponds to: CD45RA+ positively selected. The TCR was taken from a man younger than 35 in good health.

Read as DNA, the sequence is TGCAGCGTTGGCGGGACAGAAGCTTTCTTT. This yields the protein CSVGGTEAFF. The receptor chain draws on TRBV29-1 and TRBJ1-1; the D gene is perhaps TRBD1, from 6 matching bases. The CDR1 and CDR2 encoded by the germline V gene are SQVTM and ANQGSEA. Between the V and J ends, shortened by 4 bases and 8 bases respectively, the junction contains 8 bases. Measured from the cysteine to the phenylalanine, the CDR3 is 10 residues long. Of all the DNA, just the CDR3 is kept, 30 bases in frame from base 1.